Presented here are 27 T cell receptor beta chains from one specimen sequenced in a study of blood T cell repertoires in COVID-19 (dated by TCRdb to 2018 to 2020). Receptors were amplified or captured by the immunoSEQ multiplex PCR assay. In its TCRdb copy, this immuneACCESS table keeps in-frame sequences only and misses some clones. Where compared with another copy, unresolved V genes explain less than half of these, and the others have no known cause. The sample profile shows just over 150,000 clones; almost 85% of them were found once. 22% of the sample belongs to the ten largest clones. The sequenced sample consisted of peripheral blood. The source of these receptors is a woman of 80 years or more with acute or convalescent COVID-19.

The chain employs TRBV5-4 and TRBJ2-3; D is undetermined. This CDR3 is 13 amino acids long. The V and J ends lost 3 bases and 0 bases respectively, with 5 bases between them. The germline gives CDR1 SGHNT, CDR2 YYREEE (reference sequence). The DNA of the CDR3 is TGTGCCAGCAGCTCGTCTAGCACAGATACGCAGTATTTT. Its translation: CASSSSSTDTQYF.

This rearrangement joins TRBV6-5 to TRBJ1-2; possible D gene TRBD1, 5 bases. There are 13 residues in the CDR3. Germline values: CDR1 MNHEY, CDR2 SVGAGI. V lost 5 bases to trimming and J lost 6 bases, with 13 bases between them. Here the CDR3 DNA reads TGTGCCAGCAGTAGGGAGACGGGGGATGGCTACACCTTC. Amino acids: CASSRETGDGYTF.

This chain uses TRBV20-1 with TRBJ2-1; 7 bases align to TRBD2. Per germline, CDR1 DFQATT and CDR2 SNEGSKA (reference sequence). V shed 3 bases and J 7 bases; nucleotides not matched to a gene: 15. CDR3 size: 16 residues. The CDR3 region has the DNA TGCAGTGCTAGTCCCTCGAGGCGGTTGCGGGAGAATGAGCAGTTCTTC. Protein sequence: CSASPSRRLRENEQFF.

The chain is built from TRBV14 and TRBJ2-7; TRBD2 matches at 8 bases. V lost 3 bases to trimming and J lost 4 bases; unmatched junction nucleotides: 8. The CDR3 loop spans 15 amino acids. Germline values: CDR1 SGHDN, CDR2 FVKESK. Written as DNA, the CDR3 is TGTGCCAGCAGCCAGTTGAGCGGGAGAGTTTACGAGCAGTACTTC. Its translation: CASSQLSGRVYEQYF.

The chain recombines TRBV4-1 with TRBJ1-5, with TRBD1 as a possible D gene (5 bases). This CDR3 is 17 amino acids long. The germline V gene encodes CDR1 MGHRA and CDR2 YSYEKL. Between the trimmed V and J ends, which lost 4 bases and 0 bases, there was a span of 16 bases. The CDR3 sequence is CASSLRLGADSNQPQHF. The CDR3 nucleotides are TGCGCCAGCAGCCTACGACTAGGGGCCGATAGCAATCAGCCCCAGCATTTT.

The chain has TRBV9 and TRBJ1-1; D is possibly TRBD1 (6 bases). This CDR3 contains 14 residues. V was shortened by 3 bases and J by 1 base, with 10 bases between the two germline ends. CDR1 SGDLS and CDR2 YYNGEE come from the germline V gene. CDR3 DNA sequence: TGTGCCAGCAGCGGGGGACAAGCGAACACTGAAGCTTTCTTT. Translating gives CASSGGQANTEAFF.

The genes are TRBV27 and TRBJ2-3; 7 bases are a match to TRBD2. Trimming removed 5 bases from V and 3 bases from J; junction bases left unmatched: 5. The CDR3 contains 14 residues. Per the germline V gene, CDR1 is MNHEY and CDR2 is SMNVEV (reference sequence). The CDR3 spells CASSPRTSTDTQYF. The DNA for the CDR3 is TGTGCCAGCAGTCCCAGGACTAGTACAGATACGCAGTATTTT.

The chain joins TRBV11-3 to TRBJ2-1; 13 bases agree with TRBD2. V shed 5 bases and J 3 bases; nucleotides not matched to a gene: 10. The CDR3 has 18 residues. CDR1 and CDR2 from the germline V gene are SGHNT and YENEEA. This CDR3 is CASSPRTSGSTRYNEQFF. CDR3 bases: TGTGCCAGCAGCCCAAGGACTAGCGGGAGTACCCGCTACAATGAGCAGTTCTTC.

CDR3 coding DNA: TGTGCCAGCAGCGAGCCTGGGGCCAACGTCCTGACTTTC. It specifies CASSEPGANVLTF. V gene TRBV5-5 combines with J gene TRBJ2-6; D remains ambiguous. V was pared by 4 bases and J by 2 bases, with 4 bases between. CDR1 and CDR2 (germline): SGHKS, YYEKEE (reference sequence). The CDR3 loop spans 13 amino acids.

The chain is built from TRBV5-1 and TRBJ2-2; D possibly corresponds to TRBD1 (5 bases). Trimming shortened V by 0 bases and J by 6 bases, and 12 bases separated the two germline ends. This CDR3 comprises 15 residues. CDR1 is SGHRS and CDR2 is YFSETQ in the germline V gene. The CDR3 DNA is TGCGCCAGCAGCTTGGCGGTAAGGGGCCCCGGGGAGCTGTTTTTT. Translated, it gives CASSLAVRGPGELFF. The full variable domain, its missing parts supplied by reference TRBV5-1 and TRBJ2-2, is KAGVTQTPRYLIKTRGQQVTLSCSPISGHRSVSWYQQTPGQGLQFLFEYFSETQRNKGNFPGRFSGRQFSNSRSEMNVSTLELGDSALYLCASSLAVRGPGELFFGEGSRLTVL.

V gene TRBV5-5 combines with J gene TRBJ1-3, with 7 bases identical to TRBD1. CDR3 length: 15 residues. Germline V gene sequence: CDR1 SGHKS, CDR2 YYEKEE (reference sequence). V gave up 2 bases and J gave up 4 bases; unmatched junction bases: 6. The CDR3 sequence is CASSFDRDLGNTIYF. CDR3 coding DNA: TGTGCCAGCAGCTTCGACAGGGACTTAGGAAACACCATATATTTT.

The chain is built from TRBV5-5 and TRBJ1-2; 12 bases match TRBD1. V was clipped by 4 bases and J by 8 bases; unmatched bases: 6. In germline, CDR1 is SGHKS, CDR2 YYEKEE (reference sequence). CDR3 length: 14 amino acids. The CDR3 sequence is CASSPLGTGGGYTF. CDR3 nucleotides: TGTGCCAGCAGCCCTCTAGGGACAGGGGGCGGCTACACCTTC.

This clone was counted a few times. The chain carries TRBV9 and TRBJ2-1; 7 bases are a match to TRBD2. With 0 bases clipped from V and 4 bases from J, the junction kept 4 bases outside the gene matches. This CDR3 contains 15 residues. Per germline, CDR1 SGDLS and CDR2 YYNGEE. In DNA, the CDR3 is TGTGCCAGCAGCGTAGCTGAGGGAGGGTACAATGAGCAGTTCTTC. This translates into CASSVAEGGYNEQFF.

The rearrangement joins TRBV7-2 to TRBJ1-6; D remains ambiguous. The germline V gene has CDR1 SGHTA and CDR2 FQGNSA. The CDR3 sequence is 15 residues long. V lost 6 bases and J 7 bases, leaving 16 bases between the germline ends. The CDR3 region is CASSSPGEGNSPLHF. For the CDR3, the DNA is TGTGCCAGCAGTTCCCCCGGGGAAGGAAATTCACCCCTCCACTTT.

V and J are TRBV3-1 (or the pseudogene TRBV3-2) and TRBJ1-5; D gene uncertain. V lost 1 base and J lost 5, with 6 bases in between. CDR3 length: 13 residues. CDR1 and CDR2 (germline): LGHDT, YNNKEL (reference sequence). The CDR3 region has the DNA TGTGCCAGCAGCCAAGCCCTGTATCAGCCCCAGCATTTT. Translating it yields CASSQALYQPQHF.

The genes are TRBV19 and TRBJ1-2, with 7 bases identical to TRBD1. With V trimmed by 3 bases and J by 7 bases, 11 bases remained unmatched. The CDR3 runs to 15 residues. Germline assignment: CDR1 LNHDA and CDR2 SQIVND (reference sequence). Here the CDR3 DNA reads TGTGCCAGTAGTATGGGTCAGGGGGGATTCGGTGGCTACACCTTC. It yields the protein CASSMGQGGFGGYTF.

The rearrangement links TRBV11-2 to TRBJ2-1; D is unresolved. V was shortened by 5 bases and J by 7 bases, with 6 bases between the two germline ends. In germline, CDR1 is SGHAT, CDR2 FQNNGV. This CDR3 region has 11 residues. CDR3 region: CASSLSNEQFF. CDR3 nucleotides: TGTGCCAGCAGCCTATCAAATGAGCAGTTCTTC.

V usage is TRBV7-2 and J usage is TRBJ2-7; 8 bases match TRBD2. Germline V gene sequence: CDR1 SGHTA, CDR2 FQGNSA. The CDR3 length is 17 residues. Losses at the gene ends were 5 bases for V and 2 bases for J; bases not matched to a gene: 14. The CDR3 nucleotides read TGTGCCAGCAGCCCCCTCGGCCACAGCGGGAGTACCTACGAGCAGTACTTC. It translates to CASSPLGHSGSTYEQYF.

This chain joins TRBV7-9 and TRBJ2-2; 8 positions agree with TRBD1. Germline lookup yields CDR1 SEHNR and CDR2 FQNEAQ (reference sequence). Trimming removed 6 bases from V and 5 bases from J; junction bases left unmatched: 8. The CDR3 consists of 15 residues. The CDR3 region has the DNA TGTGCCAGCAGTCGCGGGACAGGCAAGACCGGGGAGCTGTTTTTT. Translating gives CASSRGTGKTGELFF.

The DNA of the CDR3 is TGTGCCACCAGCAGAGATGCGGGAGTAATCTACAATGAGCAGTTCTTC. This gives the protein CATSRDAGVIYNEQFF. The V and J genes are TRBV15 and TRBJ2-1; 7 bases map to TRBD2. The CDR3 consists of 16 residues. J gave up 3 bases and V 0 bases, and 5 bases lay outside the gene matches. Per germline, CDR1 LNHNV and CDR2 YYDKDF (reference sequence).

V gene TRBV11-2 combines with J gene TRBJ2-2, with D perhaps TRBD2 (5 bases). CDR1 SGHAT and CDR2 FQNNGV come from the germline V gene. Trimming cost V 0 bases and J 7 bases, with 12 bases left between them. CDR3 length: 15 amino acids. CDR3 loop: CASSLEGWGDGELFF. DNA for the CDR3: TGTGCCAGCAGCTTAGAGGGGTGGGGAGACGGGGAGCTGTTTTTT.

This clone was seen a single time. The rearrangement uses TRBV29-1 and TRBJ2-1; 7 positions match TRBD2. Germline V CDR1 and CDR2: SQVTM, ANQGSEA. The CDR3 sequence is 14 residues long. V shed 2 bases, J shed 5 bases, and the junction held 6 bases outside the gene matches. In DNA form, the CDR3 reads TGCAGCGTTGAAAGGAGCGGGGTGGACAATGAGCAGTTCTTC. Translation: CSVERSGVDNEQFF.

To note about this clone: The same CDR3 also results from other DNA sequences found in this sample. This chain joins TRBV7-8 and TRBJ2-5, with 9 bases aligning to TRBD1. The junction had 5 bases not matched to a gene; V was cut back by 1 base and J by 5 bases. This CDR3 is built from 15 residues. Per the germline V gene, CDR1 is SGHVS and CDR2 is FQNEAQ. The CDR3 DNA sequence: TGTGCCAGCAGCTTAGGCGGACAGGGGAAGGAGACCCAGTACTTC. This sequence encodes CASSLGGQGKETQYF.

The chain couples TRBV27 to TRBJ2-5; 7 positions match TRBD2. Losses at the gene ends were 3 bases for V and 2 bases for J; bases not matched to a gene: 9. The CDR3 is 16 residues long. Germline V gene sequence: CDR1 MNHEY, CDR2 SMNVEV (reference sequence). The CDR3 spells CASSFIASGRQETQYF. CDR3 sequence (DNA): TGTGCCAGCAGTTTTATCGCTAGCGGCCGACAAGAGACCCAGTACTTC.

This clone was detected once. V gene TRBV6-2 or TRBV6-3 combines with J gene TRBJ2-1; the match to TRBD1 covers 8 bases. CDR3 length equals 20 residues. CDR1 and CDR2 from the germline V gene are MNHEY and SVGEGT. Trimming at V came to 4 bases and at J to 4 bases, leaving 21 bases not matched to a gene. CDR3 amino acids: CASSLLDFGQGGRFYNEQFF. The CDR3 DNA follows: TGTGCCAGCAGTTTACTGGACTTTGGACAGGGCGGGCGGTTTTACAATGAGCAGTTCTTC.

The rearrangement joins TRBV11-3 to TRBJ1-1, with D unclear. Trimming removed 3 bases at V and 1 base at J, with 9 bases between. The CDR3 consists of 14 residues. Germline V gene lookup returns CDR1 SGHNT and CDR2 YENEEA. CDR3 bases: TGTGCCAGCAGCTTGTACAGCCGGAACACTGAAGCTTTCTTT. The encoded protein is CASSLYSRNTEAFF. Complete variable domain (other parts from reference TRBV11-3 and TRBJ1-1): EAGVVQSPRYKIIEKKQPVAFWCNPISGHNTLYWYLQNLGQGPELLIRYENEEAVDDSQLPKDRFSAERLKGVDSTLKIQPAELGDSAVYLCASSLYSRNTEAFFGQGTRLTVV.

This clone was detected only a few times. The gene calls are TRBV7-8 and TRBJ2-3; 7 nucleotides match TRBD1. Trimming at V came to 1 base and at J to 4 bases, leaving 5 bases not matched to a gene. Per germline, CDR1 SGHVS and CDR2 FQNEAQ. The CDR3 totals 15 residues. CDR3 in amino acids: CASSLGPRGSDTQYF. The DNA of the CDR3 is TGTGCCAGCAGCTTAGGTCCCAGGGGGTCAGATACGCAGTATTTT.